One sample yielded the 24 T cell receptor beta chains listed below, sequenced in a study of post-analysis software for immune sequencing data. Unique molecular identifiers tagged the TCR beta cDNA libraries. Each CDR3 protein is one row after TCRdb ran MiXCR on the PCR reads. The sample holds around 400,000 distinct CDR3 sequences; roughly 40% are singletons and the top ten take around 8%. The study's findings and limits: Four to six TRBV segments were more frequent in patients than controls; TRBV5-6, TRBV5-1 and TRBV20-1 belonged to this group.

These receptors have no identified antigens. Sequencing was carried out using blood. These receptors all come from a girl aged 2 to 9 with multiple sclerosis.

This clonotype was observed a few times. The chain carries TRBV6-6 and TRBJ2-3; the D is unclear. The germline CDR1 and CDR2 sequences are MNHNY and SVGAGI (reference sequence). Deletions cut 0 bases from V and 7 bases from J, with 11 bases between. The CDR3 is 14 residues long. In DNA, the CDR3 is TGTGCCAGCAGTTACTCGAACTCTAGAAATACGCAGTATTTT. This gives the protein CASSYSNSRNTQYF.

The CDR3 region is CASSPRRLAGGVYVSYNEQFF. CDR3 nucleotides: TGTGCCAGCAGTCCACGTCGACTAGCGGGAGGAGTATACGTTTCCTACAATGAGCAGTTCTTC. The rearrangement joins TRBV28 to TRBJ2-1, with TRBD2 matching over 13 bases. CDR3 length equals 21 residues. V was pared by 5 bases and J by 1 base, with 17 bases of the junction left unmatched. Germline CDR1 and CDR2: MDHEN and SYDVKM. Full variable domain (missing parts from reference TRBV28 and TRBJ2-1): DVKVTQSSRYLVKRTGEKVFLECVQDMDHENMFWYRQDPGLGLRLIYFSYDVKMKEKGDIPEGYSVSREKKERFSLILESASTNQTSMYLCASSPRRLAGGVYVSYNEQFFGPGTRLTVL.

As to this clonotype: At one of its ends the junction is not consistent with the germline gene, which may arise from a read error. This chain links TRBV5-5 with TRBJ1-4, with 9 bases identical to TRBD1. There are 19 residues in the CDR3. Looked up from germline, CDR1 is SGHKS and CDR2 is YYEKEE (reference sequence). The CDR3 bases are TGTGCCAGCAGCTTGGTCCCGGGACAGGGTGGCTCTTATGGTGAAAAACTGGTTTTT. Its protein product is CASSLVPGQGGSYGEKLVF.

CDR3 sequence: CASSLVQARVSYEQYF. In DNA, the CDR3 is TGTGCCAGCAGCTTAGTCCAGGCCAGGGTGTCCTACGAGCAGTACTTC. The V and J genes are TRBV7-9 and TRBJ2-7, with D possibly being TRBD1 (5 bases). Per the germline V gene, CDR1 is SEHNR and CDR2 is FQNEAQ (reference sequence). The CDR3 length is 16 residues. The V gene lost 1 base and the J gene lost 1 base, with 14 bases spanning the gap. The full variable domain, with the rest looked up from reference TRBV7-9 and TRBJ2-7, is DTGVSQNPRHKITKRGQNVTFRCDPISEHNRLYWYRQTLGQGPEFLTYFQNEAQLEKSRLLSDRFSAERPKGSFSTLEIQRTEQGDSAMYLCASSLVQARVSYEQYFGPGTRLTVT.

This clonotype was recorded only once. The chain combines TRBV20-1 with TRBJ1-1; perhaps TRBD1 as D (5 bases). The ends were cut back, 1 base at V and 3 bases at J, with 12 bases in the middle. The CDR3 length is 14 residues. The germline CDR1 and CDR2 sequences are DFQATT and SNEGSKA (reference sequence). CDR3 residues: CSARGPGGYTEAFF. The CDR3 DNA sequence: TGCAGTGCTAGAGGACCGGGGGGATACACTGAAGCTTTCTTT.

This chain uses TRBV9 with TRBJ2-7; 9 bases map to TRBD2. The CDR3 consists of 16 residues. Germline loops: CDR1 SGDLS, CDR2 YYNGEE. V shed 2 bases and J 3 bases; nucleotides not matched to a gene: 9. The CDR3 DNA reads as TGTGCCAGCAGCGTCCGACCCGGGACTAGCATCTACGAGCAGTACTTC. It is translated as CASSVRPGTSIYEQYF.

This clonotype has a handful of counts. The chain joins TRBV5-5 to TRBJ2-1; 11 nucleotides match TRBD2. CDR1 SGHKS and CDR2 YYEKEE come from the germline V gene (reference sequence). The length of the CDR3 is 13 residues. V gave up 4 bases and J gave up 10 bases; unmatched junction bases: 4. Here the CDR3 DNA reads TGTGCCAGCAGCCAAGGGACTAGCGGCGAGCAGTTCTTC. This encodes CASSQGTSGEQFF.

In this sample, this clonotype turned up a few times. Here the CDR3 DNA reads TGTGCCAGCAGCGCCCGGACAGGGTCTAACTATGGCTACACCTTC. Its protein is CASSARTGSNYGYTF. V is TRBV9 and J is TRBJ1-2; 8 bases agree with TRBD1. Germline V gives CDR1 SGDLS, CDR2 YYNGEE. The CDR3 sequence is 15 residues long. The junction had 4 bases not matched to a gene; V was cut back by 3 bases and J by 0 bases.

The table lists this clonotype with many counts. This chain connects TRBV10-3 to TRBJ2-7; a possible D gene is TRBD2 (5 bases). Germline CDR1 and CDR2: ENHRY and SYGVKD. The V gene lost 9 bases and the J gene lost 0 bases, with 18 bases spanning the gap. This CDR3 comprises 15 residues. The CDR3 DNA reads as TGTGCCATTGCCCCTAGACTACCCATCTCCTACGAGCAGTACTTC. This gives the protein CAIAPRLPISYEQYF.

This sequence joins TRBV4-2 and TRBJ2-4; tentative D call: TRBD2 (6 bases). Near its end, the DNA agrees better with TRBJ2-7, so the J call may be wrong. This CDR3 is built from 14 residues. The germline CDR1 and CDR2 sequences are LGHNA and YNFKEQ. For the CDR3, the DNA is TGTGCCAGCAGCCAAGATGGGGTAGCGGCCGAGCAGTACTTC. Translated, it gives CASSQDGVAAEQYF.

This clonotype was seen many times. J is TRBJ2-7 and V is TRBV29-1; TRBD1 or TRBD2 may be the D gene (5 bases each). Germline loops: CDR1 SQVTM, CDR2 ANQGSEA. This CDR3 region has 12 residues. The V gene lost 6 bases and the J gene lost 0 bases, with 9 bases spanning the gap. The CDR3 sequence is CSVRDHSYEQYF. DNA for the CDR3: TGCAGCGTCCGGGACCACTCCTACGAGCAGTACTTC.

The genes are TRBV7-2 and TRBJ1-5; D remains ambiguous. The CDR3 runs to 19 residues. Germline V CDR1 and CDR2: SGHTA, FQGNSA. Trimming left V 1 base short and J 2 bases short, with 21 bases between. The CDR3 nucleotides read TGTGCCAGCAGCTTAGTAGCTACTGGATGGGTCGGTGGCAATCAGCCCCAGCATTTT. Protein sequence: CASSLVATGWVGGNQPQHF.

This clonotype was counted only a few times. The CDR3 region is CAISRSRDTVNYGYTF. The CDR3 region has the DNA TGTGCCATCAGTCGCAGCCGGGACACCGTCAACTATGGCTACACCTTC. The chain uses TRBV10-3 and TRBJ1-2; perhaps TRBD1 as D (6 bases). The germline V gene has CDR1 ENHRY and CDR2 SYGVKD. The germline V and J ends were trimmed by 5 bases and 2 bases, with 18 bases remaining between them. This CDR3 comprises 16 residues.

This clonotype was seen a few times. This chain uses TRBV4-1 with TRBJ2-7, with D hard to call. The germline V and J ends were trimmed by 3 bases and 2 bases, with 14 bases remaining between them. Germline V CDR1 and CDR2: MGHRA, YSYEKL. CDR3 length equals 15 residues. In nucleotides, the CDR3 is TGCGCCAGCAGCCACGCTCCTGGTGCTGCCTACGAGCAGTACTTC. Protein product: CASSHAPGAAYEQYF.

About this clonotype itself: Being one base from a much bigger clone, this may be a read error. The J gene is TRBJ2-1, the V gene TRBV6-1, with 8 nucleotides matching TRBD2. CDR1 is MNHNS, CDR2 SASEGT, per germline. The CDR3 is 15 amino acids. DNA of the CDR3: TGTGTCAGCAGCCACAGCGGGAGCTCCTACAATGAGCAGTTCTTC. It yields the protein CVSSHSGSSYNEQFF.

The CDR3 bases are TGTGCCACCAGCACCGGGACTAGCGGAGCATACGAGCAGTACTTC. This encodes CATSTGTSGAYEQYF. This chain links TRBV15 with TRBJ2-7; 11 nucleotides line up with TRBD2. Germline CDR1 LNHNV, CDR2 YYDKDF (reference sequence). The CDR3 consists of 15 residues. V was pared by 4 bases and J by 4 bases, with 6 bases of the junction left unmatched.

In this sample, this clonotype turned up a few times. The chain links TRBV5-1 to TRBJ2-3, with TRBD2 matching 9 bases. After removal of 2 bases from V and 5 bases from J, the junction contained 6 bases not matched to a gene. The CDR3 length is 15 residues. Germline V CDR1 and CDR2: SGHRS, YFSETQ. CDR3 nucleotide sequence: TGCGCCAGCAGCTTACCGCTGACTAGCGGAGATACGCAGTATTTT. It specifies CASSLPLTSGDTQYF.

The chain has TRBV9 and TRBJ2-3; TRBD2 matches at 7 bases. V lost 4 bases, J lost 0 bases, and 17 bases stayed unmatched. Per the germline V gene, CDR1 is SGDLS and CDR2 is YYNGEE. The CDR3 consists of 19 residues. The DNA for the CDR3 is TGTGCCAGCAGCTATGGCCGGGTTTTAATCGGGGGGAGCACAGATACGCAGTATTTT. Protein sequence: CASSYGRVLIGGSTDTQYF.

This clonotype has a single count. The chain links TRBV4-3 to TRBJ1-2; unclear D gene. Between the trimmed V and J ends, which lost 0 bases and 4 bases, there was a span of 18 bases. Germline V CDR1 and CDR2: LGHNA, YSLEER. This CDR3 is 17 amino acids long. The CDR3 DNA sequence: TGCGCCAGCAGCCAAGATGGCGGGTTCAGGAACCTCTATGGCTACACCTTC. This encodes CASSQDGGFRNLYGYTF.

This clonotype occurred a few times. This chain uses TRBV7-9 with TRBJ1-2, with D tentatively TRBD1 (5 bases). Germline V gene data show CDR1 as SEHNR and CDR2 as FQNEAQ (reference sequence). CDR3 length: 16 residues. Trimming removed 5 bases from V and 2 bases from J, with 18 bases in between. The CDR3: CASSRVGQFTNYGYTF. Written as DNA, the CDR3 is TGTGCCAGCAGCCGCGTGGGGCAGTTTACCAACTATGGCTACACCTTC.

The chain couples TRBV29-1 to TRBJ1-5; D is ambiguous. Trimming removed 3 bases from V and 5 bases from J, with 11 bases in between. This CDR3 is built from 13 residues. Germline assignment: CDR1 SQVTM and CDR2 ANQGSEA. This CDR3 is CSVEEENDQPQHF. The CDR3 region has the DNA TGCAGCGTTGAGGAGGAGAATGATCAGCCCCAGCATTTT.

CDR3: CASSLKGPRDHYEQYF. In nucleotides, the CDR3 is TGTGCCAGCAGCTTAAAGGGCCCCCGGGATCACTACGAGCAGTACTTC. The chain is built from TRBV7-2 and TRBJ2-5; a weak D match, TRBD2 (5 bases). The J call may be faulty, since TRBJ2-7 better matches the DNA end. CDR1 and CDR2 (germline): SGHTA, FQGNSA. CDR3 size: 16 residues.

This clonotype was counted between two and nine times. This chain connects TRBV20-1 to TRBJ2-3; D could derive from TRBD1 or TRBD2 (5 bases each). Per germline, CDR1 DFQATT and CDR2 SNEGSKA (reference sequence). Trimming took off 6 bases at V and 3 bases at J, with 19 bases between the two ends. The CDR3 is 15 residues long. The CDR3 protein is CSAVGRREGTDTQYF. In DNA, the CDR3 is TGCAGTGCCGTGGGGAGACGCGAGGGGACAGATACGCAGTATTTT.

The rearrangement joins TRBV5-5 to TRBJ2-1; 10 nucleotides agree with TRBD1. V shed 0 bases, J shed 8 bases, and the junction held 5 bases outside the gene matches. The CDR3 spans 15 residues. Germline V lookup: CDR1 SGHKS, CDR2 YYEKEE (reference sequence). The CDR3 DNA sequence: TGTGCCAGCAGCTTGGGGGACAGGGGCTTGGATGAGCAGTTCTTC. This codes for CASSLGDRGLDEQFF.